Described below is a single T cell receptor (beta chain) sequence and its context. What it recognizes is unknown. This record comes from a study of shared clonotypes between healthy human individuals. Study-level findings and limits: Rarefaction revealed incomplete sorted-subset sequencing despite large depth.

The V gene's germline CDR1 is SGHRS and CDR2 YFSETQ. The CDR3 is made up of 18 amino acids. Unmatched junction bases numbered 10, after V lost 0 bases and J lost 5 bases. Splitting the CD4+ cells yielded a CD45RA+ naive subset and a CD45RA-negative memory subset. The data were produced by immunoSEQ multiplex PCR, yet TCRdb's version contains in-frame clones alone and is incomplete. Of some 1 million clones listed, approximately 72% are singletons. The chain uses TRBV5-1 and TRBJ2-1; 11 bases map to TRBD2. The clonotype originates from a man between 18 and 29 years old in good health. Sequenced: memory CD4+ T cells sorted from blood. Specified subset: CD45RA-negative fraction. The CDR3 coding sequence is TGCGCCAGCAGCTTGGGGATGGCTAGCGGGAGGTTCGACAATGAGCAGTTCTTC. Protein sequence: CASSLGMASGRFDNEQFF.